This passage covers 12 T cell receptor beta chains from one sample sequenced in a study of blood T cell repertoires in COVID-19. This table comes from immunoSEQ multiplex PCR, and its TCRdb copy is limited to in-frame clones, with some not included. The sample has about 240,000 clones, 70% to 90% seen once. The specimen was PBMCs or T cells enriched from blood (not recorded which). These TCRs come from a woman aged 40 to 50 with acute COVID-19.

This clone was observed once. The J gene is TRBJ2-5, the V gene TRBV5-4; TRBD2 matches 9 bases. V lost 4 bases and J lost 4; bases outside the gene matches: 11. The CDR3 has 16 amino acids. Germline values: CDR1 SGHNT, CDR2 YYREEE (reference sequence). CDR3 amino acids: CASSKEAGGGTETQYF. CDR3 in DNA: TGTGCCAGCAGCAAGGAGGCGGGAGGGGGGACAGAGACCCAGTACTTC. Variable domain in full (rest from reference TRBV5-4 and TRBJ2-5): ETGVTQSPTHLIKTRGQQVTLRCSSQSGHNTVSWYQQALGQGPQFIFQYYREEENGRGNFPPRFSGLQFPNYSSELNVNALELDDSALYLCASSKEAGGGTETQYFGPGTRLLVL.

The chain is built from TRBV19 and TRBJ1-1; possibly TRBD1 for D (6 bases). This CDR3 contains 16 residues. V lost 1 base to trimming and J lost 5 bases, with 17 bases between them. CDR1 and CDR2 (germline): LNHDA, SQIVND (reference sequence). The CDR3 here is CASSIGRRGARTEAFF. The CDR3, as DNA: TGTGCCAGTAGTATAGGGAGGCGGGGGGCGCGAACTGAAGCTTTCTTT.

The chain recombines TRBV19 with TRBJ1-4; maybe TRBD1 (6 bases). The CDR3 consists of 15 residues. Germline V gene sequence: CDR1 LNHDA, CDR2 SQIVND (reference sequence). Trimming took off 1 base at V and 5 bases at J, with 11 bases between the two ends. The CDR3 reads CASSIAGDGNEKLFF. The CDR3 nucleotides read TGTGCCAGTAGTATAGCAGGGGACGGAAATGAAAAACTGTTTTTT.

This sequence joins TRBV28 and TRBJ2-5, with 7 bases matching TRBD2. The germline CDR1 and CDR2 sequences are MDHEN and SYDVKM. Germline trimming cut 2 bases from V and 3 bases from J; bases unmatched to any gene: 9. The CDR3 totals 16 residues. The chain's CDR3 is CASSLRASGDEETQYF. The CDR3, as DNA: TGTGCCAGCAGTTTAAGGGCTAGCGGAGATGAAGAGACCCAGTACTTC.

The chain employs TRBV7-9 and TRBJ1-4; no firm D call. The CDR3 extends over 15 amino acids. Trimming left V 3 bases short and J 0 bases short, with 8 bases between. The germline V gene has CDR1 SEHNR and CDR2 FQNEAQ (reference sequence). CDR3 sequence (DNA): TGTGCCAGCAGCTTCGTTCAGGCAACTAATGAAAAACTGTTTTTT. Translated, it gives CASSFVQATNEKLFF.

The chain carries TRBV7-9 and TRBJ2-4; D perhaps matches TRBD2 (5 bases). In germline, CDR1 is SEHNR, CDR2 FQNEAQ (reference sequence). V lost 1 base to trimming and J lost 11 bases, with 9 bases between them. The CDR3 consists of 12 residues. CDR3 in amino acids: CASSLEVAFQYF. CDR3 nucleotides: TGTGCCAGCAGCTTAGAGGTAGCGTTTCAGTACTTC.

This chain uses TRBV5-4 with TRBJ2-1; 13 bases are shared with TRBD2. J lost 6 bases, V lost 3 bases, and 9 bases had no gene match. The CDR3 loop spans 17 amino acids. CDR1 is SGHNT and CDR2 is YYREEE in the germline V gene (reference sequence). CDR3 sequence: CASSSPRTSGSANEQFF. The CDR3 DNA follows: TGTGCCAGCAGCTCTCCCAGGACTAGCGGGAGCGCCAATGAGCAGTTCTTC.

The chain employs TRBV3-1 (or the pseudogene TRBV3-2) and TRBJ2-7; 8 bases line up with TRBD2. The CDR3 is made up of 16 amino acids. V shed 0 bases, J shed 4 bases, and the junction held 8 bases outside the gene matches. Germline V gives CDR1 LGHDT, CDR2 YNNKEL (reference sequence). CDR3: CASSQDYAGGMYEQYF. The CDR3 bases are TGTGCCAGCAGCCAAGATTACGCGGGGGGTATGTACGAGCAGTACTTC.

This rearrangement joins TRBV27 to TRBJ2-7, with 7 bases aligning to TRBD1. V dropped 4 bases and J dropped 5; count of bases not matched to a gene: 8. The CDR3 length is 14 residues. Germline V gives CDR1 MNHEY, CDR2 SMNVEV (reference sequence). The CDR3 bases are TGTGCCAGCAGTTGGGGACAGTTAGTTGACGAGCAGTACTTC. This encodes CASSWGQLVDEQYF.

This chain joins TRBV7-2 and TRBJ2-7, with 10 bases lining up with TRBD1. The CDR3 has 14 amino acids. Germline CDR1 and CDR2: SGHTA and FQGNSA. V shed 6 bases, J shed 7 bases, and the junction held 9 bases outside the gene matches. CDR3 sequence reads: CASSRDRGSWEQYF. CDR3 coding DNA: TGTGCCAGCAGTAGGGACAGGGGATCATGGGAGCAGTACTTC.

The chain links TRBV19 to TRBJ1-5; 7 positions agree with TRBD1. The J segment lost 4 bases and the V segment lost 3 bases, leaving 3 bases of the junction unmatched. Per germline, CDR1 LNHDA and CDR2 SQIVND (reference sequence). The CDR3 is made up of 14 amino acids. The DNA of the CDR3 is TGTGCCAGTAGTATCGGACAGGTTAATCAGCCCCAGCATTTT. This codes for CASSIGQVNQPQHF.

The CDR3 coding sequence is TGTGCCAGCTCACCTACAGCGGGGCCTCCCGGAGATACGCAGTATTTT. It codes for CASSPTAGPPGDTQYF. This chain links TRBV18 with TRBJ2-3; 7 bases are a match to TRBD2. This CDR3 spans 16 amino acids. The ends lost 3 bases at V and 5 bases at J; junction bases unmatched: 11. In germline, CDR1 is KGHSH, CDR2 LQKENI.